These 22 T cell receptor beta chains were sequenced from one sample in a study of blood T cell repertoires in COVID-19 (dated by TCRdb to 2020 to 2022). The library was prepared using the immunoSEQ multiplex PCR assay. In its TCRdb copy, this immuneACCESS table keeps in-frame sequences only and misses some clones. Where compared with another copy, unresolved V genes explain less than half of these, and the others have no known cause. Across this sample there are about 210,000 clones, with approximately 85% seen only once. More than 2% of the sample lies in the top ten. Material for sequencing was peripheral blood. The source of these receptors is an older woman with COVID-19, enrolled during active disease.

This clone has a handful of counts. The CDR3 DNA is TGTGCCAGCAGCTTAGAGGGGGCAGGGTCCTACGAGCAGTACTTC. Its protein product is CASSLEGAGSYEQYF. The chain couples TRBV7-8 to TRBJ2-7, with 7 bases aligning to TRBD1. The CDR3 runs 15 residues. Germline-derived CDR1 and CDR2 are SGHVS and FQNEAQ. V gave up 1 base and J gave up 1 base; unmatched junction bases: 4.

This clone was seen many times. Other DNA sequences in the sample encode the same CDR3. The CDR3 nucleotides are TGTGCCAGCAGTGAGGACAGGGGTCACACAGATACGCAGTATTTT. Its protein product is CASSEDRGHTDTQYF. This sequence joins TRBV2 and TRBJ2-3, with TRBD1 matching over 9 bases. V gave up 3 bases and J gave up 2 bases; unmatched junction bases: 3. Per the germline V gene, CDR1 is SNHLY and CDR2 is FYNNEI. This CDR3 is built from 15 residues.

The rearrangement links TRBV11-3 to TRBJ2-3, with 12 positions matching TRBD2. Germline CDR1 is SGHNT and CDR2 is YENEEA. The CDR3 is 16 residues long. With 4 bases clipped from V and 5 bases from J, the junction kept 7 bases outside the gene matches. The CDR3, as DNA: TGTGCCAGCAGCTACTCTAGCGGGGGGGCTATAGATACGCAGTATTTT. Translated: CASSYSSGGAIDTQYF.

This clone was detected only once. V and J are TRBV27 and TRBJ1-4, with D perhaps matching TRBD1 (5 bases). With 3 bases removed from V and 8 bases from J, the gap between germline ends came to 10 bases. The length of the CDR3 is 13 residues. Germline loops: CDR1 MNHEY, CDR2 SMNVEV (reference sequence). CDR3 in amino acids: CASSFGTGEKLFF. Here the CDR3 DNA reads TGTGCCAGCAGTTTCGGGACTGGAGAAAAACTGTTTTTT.

The genes are TRBV4-2 and TRBJ2-3; 7 bases align to TRBD1. The V and J ends lost 2 bases and 2 bases, in that order; junction bases with no gene match: 4. The CDR3 covers 15 residues. Looked up from germline, CDR1 is LGHNA and CDR2 is YNFKEQ. The CDR3: CASSQPGGYTDTQYF. CDR3 DNA: TGTGCCAGCAGCCAACCAGGGGGATACACAGATACGCAGTATTTT.

This chain links TRBV27 with TRBJ1-1, with TRBD1 identical over 7 bases. Germline V gene lookup returns CDR1 MNHEY and CDR2 SMNVEV (reference sequence). J was trimmed by 2 bases and V by 2 bases; bases with no gene match: 5. The length of the CDR3 is 15 residues. The CDR3 bases are TGTGCCAGCAGTTTAGTGGGACAGCTAAACACTGAAGCTTTCTTT. Protein sequence: CASSLVGQLNTEAFF.

The chain recombines TRBV6-1 with TRBJ1-1; D not resolved. V was trimmed by 2 bases and J by 0 bases, leaving 10 bases between them. From germline, CDR1 is MNHNS and CDR2 SASEGT. The CDR3 totals 15 residues. The CDR3 loop is CASSEMLALNTEAFF. The CDR3 DNA reads TGTGCCAGCAGTGAAATGCTGGCTTTGAACACTGAAGCTTTCTTT.

The rearrangement uses TRBV3-1 (or the pseudogene TRBV3-2) and TRBJ2-7, with 9 bases that match TRBD1. Per the germline V gene, CDR1 is LGHDT and CDR2 is YNNKEL (reference sequence). Trimming cost V 4 bases and J 3 bases; bases outside gene matches: 7. The CDR3 runs 15 residues. The CDR3 region has the DNA TGTGCCAGCAGCCCAGCCGGGACAGGGCTCTACGAGCAGTACTTC. It codes for CASSPAGTGLYEQYF.

A word on this clone: The germline gene is not matched at one end of the junction; a read error may be the cause. The gene calls are TRBV2 and TRBJ2-3; 8 nucleotides match TRBD2. Germline values: CDR1 SNHLY, CDR2 FYNNEI. This CDR3 has 16 amino acids. CDR3: CASREVNGGATDTQYF. The CDR3 nucleotides are TGTGCCAGCAGAGAAGTTAACGGGGGGGCTACAGATACGCAGTATTTT. Full variable domain (missing parts from reference TRBV2 and TRBJ2-3): EPEVTQTPSHQVTQMGQEVILRCVPISNHLYFYWYRQILGQKVEFLVSFYNNEISEKSEIFDDQFSVERPDGSNFTLKIRSTKLEDSAMYFCASREVNGGATDTQYFGPGTRLTVL.

The rearrangement links TRBV28 to TRBJ1-4; D may be TRBD1 (6 bases). The CDR3 length is 14 residues. Trimming left V 6 bases short and J 6 bases short, with 14 bases between. Germline-derived CDR1 and CDR2 are MDHEN and SYDVKM. As DNA, the CDR3 is TGTGCCAGCAGCCCCTCGGGGGGCCATGAAAAACTGTTTTTT. Protein: CASSPSGGHEKLFF.

The chain recombines TRBV5-1 with TRBJ1-5; no firm D call. This CDR3 spans 14 amino acids. Germline loops: CDR1 SGHRS, CDR2 YFSETQ. V gave up 0 bases and J gave up 4 bases, with 8 bases separating them. The chain's CDR3 is CASSLGGQNQPQHF. The CDR3 DNA reads TGCGCCAGCAGCTTGGGCGGTCAAAATCAGCCCCAGCATTTT.

The rearrangement links TRBV6-2 or TRBV6-3 to TRBJ1-1; no firm D call. V lost 7 bases to trimming and J lost 2 bases, with 14 bases between them. Germline loops: CDR1 MNHEY, CDR2 SVGEGT. The CDR3 spans 14 residues. The CDR3 nucleotides are TGTGCCAGCACCCCCCGCGGGGTTAACACTGAAGCTTTCTTT. Its protein is CASTPRGVNTEAFF.

In this sample, this clone turned up once. The V and J genes are TRBV2 and TRBJ1-4; D is unclear. The CDR3 is made up of 15 amino acids. Germline CDR1 and CDR2: SNHLY and FYNNEI. V gave up 6 bases and J gave up 8 bases, with 19 bases separating them. As DNA, the CDR3 is TGTGCCAGCAGGGAGGGCGGAAAGGGTGAAGAAAAACTGTTTTTT. Translation: CASREGGKGEEKLFF.

V is TRBV30 and J is TRBJ2-1, with 10 bases lining up with TRBD2. The CDR3 sequence is 14 residues long. The germline V gene encodes CDR1 GTSNPN and CDR2 SVGIG (reference sequence). V trimming: 1 base; J trimming: 3 bases; junction bases outside the gene matches: 0. The CDR3 protein is CAWSGLAGYNEQFF. The DNA for the CDR3 is TGTGCCTGGAGTGGACTAGCGGGCTACAATGAGCAGTTCTTC. Combining the CDR3 with reference TRBV30 and TRBJ2-1 gives the whole variable domain SQTIHQWPATLVQPVGSPLSLECTVEGTSNPNLYWYRQAAGRGLQLLFYSVGIGQISSEVPQNLSASRPQDRQFILSSKKLLLSDSGFYLCAWSGLAGYNEQFFGPGTRLTVL.

The chain has TRBV6-1 and TRBJ1-2; 7 bases align to TRBD1. Unmatched junction bases numbered 12, after V lost 2 bases and J lost 0 bases. Germline V lookup: CDR1 MNHNS, CDR2 SASEGT. The CDR3 contains 18 residues. The CDR3 nucleotides read TGTGCCAGCAGTGAAAGGTCCACAGGGGCCCCAACTAACTATGGCTACACCTTC. Translating it yields CASSERSTGAPTNYGYTF.

This clone has a single count. This chain connects TRBV27 to TRBJ1-2, with D possibly matching TRBD1 (5 bases). This CDR3 has 15 residues. V was shortened by 5 bases and J by 8 bases, with 21 bases between the two germline ends. The germline gives CDR1 MNHEY, CDR2 SMNVEV (reference sequence). CDR3 in amino acids: CASSPGGAGTPGYTF. CDR3 bases: TGTGCCAGCAGTCCAGGAGGGGCTGGCACTCCCGGCTACACCTTC.

The V gene is TRBV19, the J gene TRBJ2-7; D ambiguous. Germline V lookup: CDR1 LNHDA, CDR2 SQIVND (reference sequence). The V and J ends lost 7 bases and 1 base respectively, with 11 bases between them. There are 13 residues in the CDR3. This chain's CDR3 is CASTYRHSYEQYF. CDR3 DNA sequence: TGTGCCAGTACGTATAGACATTCCTACGAGCAGTACTTC.

This clone was found a few times. The chain recombines TRBV7-3 with TRBJ2-2, with a tentative D call TRBD2 (6 bases). Germline CDR1 is SGHTA and CDR2 is FQGTGA. The germline V and J ends were trimmed by 1 base and 4 bases, with 16 bases remaining between them. The CDR3 consists of 17 residues. Here the CDR3 DNA reads TGTGCCAGCAGCTTAATGGGACTCACTGCCACCACCGGGGAGCTGTTTTTT. Translating gives CASSLMGLTATTGELFF.

The table lists this clone with a count of one. The rearrangement links TRBV5-6 to TRBJ1-4; D remains ambiguous. CDR3 length: 15 amino acids. Looked up from germline, CDR1 is SGHDT and CDR2 is YYEEEE. The ends were cut back, 2 bases at V and 6 bases at J, with 14 bases in the middle. CDR3 DNA sequence: TGTGCCAGCAGCTTATCCGGCCACGGGGATGAAAAACTGTTTTTT. Residues: CASSLSGHGDEKLFF. The variable domain in full, with the rest retrieved from reference TRBV5-6 and TRBJ1-4, is DAGVTQSPTHLIKTRGQQVTLRCSPKSGHDTVSWYQQALGQGPQFIFQYYEEEERQRGNFPDRFSGHQFPNYSSELNVNALLLGDSALYLCASSLSGHGDEKLFFGSGTQLSVL.

This clone has only one observation. The CDR3 spells CASSFDNTRPGTQYF. The CDR3 DNA follows: TGTGCCAGCAGCTTCGATAATACTCGGCCGGGTACGCAGTATTTT. The rearrangement joins TRBV11-2 to TRBJ2-3; no firm D call. With 3 bases removed from V and 8 bases from J, the gap between germline ends came to 18 bases. The germline V gene encodes CDR1 SGHAT and CDR2 FQNNGV. The CDR3 totals 15 residues.

This clone was recorded once. The chain is built from TRBV9 and TRBJ2-5; tentative D call: TRBD1 (5 bases). The CDR3 length is 15 residues. Germline V gives CDR1 SGDLS, CDR2 YYNGEE. Trimming stripped 0 bases from V and 5 bases from J, with 14 bases between. This chain's CDR3 is CASSVAGAVTETQYF. The CDR3 DNA is TGTGCCAGCAGCGTAGCTGGGGCCGTAACGGAGACCCAGTACTTC. Filled out from reference TRBV9 and TRBJ2-5, the complete variable domain reads DSGVTQTPKHLITATGQRVTLRCSPRSGDLSVYWYQQSLDQGLQFLIQYYNGEERAKGNILERFSAQQFPDLHSELNLSSLELGDSALYFCASSVAGAVTETQYFGPGTRLLVL.

This clone was observed a handful of times. The rearrangement joins TRBV3-1 (or the pseudogene TRBV3-2) to TRBJ1-2; D unclear. The V gene's germline CDR1 is LGHDT and CDR2 YNNKEL (reference sequence). The V and J ends lost 1 base and 8 bases respectively, with 14 bases between them. The CDR3 is 14 amino acids. CDR3 amino acids: CASSQVDTPGGYTF. CDR3 DNA: TGTGCCAGCAGCCAAGTTGACACCCCGGGGGGCTACACCTTC.